Listed below are T cell receptor beta chains from one sample, sequenced in a study of blood T cells in healthy people across ages. MiXCR was run by TCRdb on the 5' RACE reads, yielding one entry per CDR3 protein. The sample comprises 1.5 million to 2 million distinct CDR3 sequences, roughly 30% of which are singletons, and roughly 10% rests with the top ten. Sequences were obtained from blood. Every receptor here comes from a woman aged 25 to 39 in good health. CDR3s include the opening cysteine and the closing phenylalanine or tryptophan. A D gene is named only where the DNA matches it firmly. Expanded clones are given a class, and other clones once, few, many or no size at all.

.,TRBJ2-5,TRBV7-2,.,TGTGCCAGCAGCTTAGGAGAGACGGGGTGGGAGACCCAGTACTTC,CASSLGETGWETQYF
.,TRBJ2-7,TRBV7-2,once,TGTGCCAGCAGCCAAGGTGGGGTCTGGGAGCAGTACTTC,CASSQGGVWEQYF
.,TRBJ2-5,TRBV7-6,.,TGTGCCAGCAGCCTACCGGACTTCACAGGGGAGACCCAGTACTTC,CASSLPDFTGETQYF
.,TRBJ2-1,TRBV3-1,.,TGTGCCAGCAGCCCAAGCCCTGGACAGAGCTCCTACAATGAGCAGTTCTTC,CASSPSPGQSSYNEQFF
TRBD1,TRBJ1-2,TRBV10-3,.,TGTGCCATCAGTTCTACTACCGAGACAGGGGTCTATGGCTACACCTTC,CAISSTTETGVYGYTF
TRBD2,TRBJ2-1,TRBV19,.,TGTGCCAGTCGCGGGGGGCCTAATGAGCAGTTCTTC,CASRGGPNEQFF
.,TRBJ1-1,TRBV7-9,.,TGTGCCAGCAGCCCGTTCTGGGAGGGGAGAGGGACTGAAGCTTTCTTT,CASSPFWEGRGTEAFF
.,TRBJ2-7,TRBV2,.,TGTGCCAGCAGTGCCCCGGGACAAGTTACCTCACGTTCCTACGAGCAGTACTTC,CASSAPGQVTSRSYEQYF
TRBD2,TRBJ2-7,TRBV6-4,.,TGTGCCAGCAAAGAGGGCCTAGCGGGCACGGGCGAGCAGTACTTC,CASKEGLAGTGEQYF
TRBD2,TRBJ2-5,TRBV7-2,.,TGTGCCAGCAGCTTTCTCGCGGGGGGGCGGGAGACCCAGTACTTC,CASSFLAGGRETQYF
.,TRBJ1-2,TRBV29-1,.,TGCGGCGTTGATAACGGACAAGCTAACTATGGCTACACCTTC,CGVDNGQANYGYTF
.,TRBJ2-3,TRBV24-1,.,TGTGCCACCAACCAGAGGACCACAGATACGCAGTATTTT,CATNQRTTDTQYF
TRBD1,TRBJ1-2,TRBV20-1,.,TGCAGTGCCCAACCCCTTGGACAGGGTATGAATGGCTACACCTTC,CSAQPLGQGMNGYTF
TRBD1,TRBJ2-1,TRBV9,.,TGTGCCAGCAGCGTAGCGAGGACAGGGCCTGAGGATGAGCAGTTCTTC,CASSVARTGPEDEQFF
.,TRBJ2-7,TRBV20-1,once,TGCAGTGCCACACCCATAGGCTCCTACGAGCAGTACTTC,CSATPIGSYEQYF
TRBD2,TRBJ2-3,TRBV29-1,many,TGCAGCGTAGAAGCTAGCGGACGCACAGATACGCAGTATTTT,CSVEASGRTDTQYF
.,TRBJ2-7,TRBV5-5,.,TGTGCCAGCAACTTGAAGGGCAGGGCCTACGAGCAGTACTTC,CASNLKGRAYEQYF
.,TRBJ2-3,TRBV2,.,TGTGCCAGCAGGATCCGGAACACAGATACGCAGTATTTT,CASRIRNTDTQYF